The 22 T cell receptor beta chains below come from one sample, sequenced in a study of radiation and T cells in renal cell carcinoma. Profiled with immunoSEQ multiplex PCR; TCRdb holds only in-frame clones, not every one. Among about 77,000 clones listed, over 65% were seen once. Time point meaning: blood 4 weeks post-SBRT, at nephrectomy. The treatment is: 15 Gy SBRT to primary tumor, nephrectomy 4 weeks later. The sample consisted of blood, taken from a patient whose treatment included radiotherapy and nephrectomy. Receptors originate from a woman aged 55-69 years with renal cell carcinoma.

V and J are TRBV12-5 and TRBJ2-3; 7 positions agree with TRBD2. The CDR3 contains 17 residues. V was clipped by 1 base and J by 3 bases; unmatched bases: 10. Germline lookup yields CDR1 LGHNT and CDR2 FRNRAP. The CDR3 region is CASGLAPAGVVTDTQYF. The DNA of the CDR3 is TGTGCTAGTGGTTTGGCCCCCGCGGGGGTGGTAACAGATACGCAGTATTTT.

The chain couples TRBV7-8 to TRBJ2-3, with TRBD2 matching 10 bases. Per germline, CDR1 SGHVS and CDR2 FQNEAQ. J gave up 4 bases and V 1 base, and 5 bases lay outside the gene matches. The CDR3 covers 16 residues. The CDR3 bases are TGTGCCAGCAGCTTAGATCTAGCGGGAGTGTCAGATACGCAGTATTTT. This codes for CASSLDLAGVSDTQYF.

A few counts support this clone. The rearrangement joins TRBV10-3 to TRBJ1-1, with TRBD1 identical over 7 bases. CDR1 is ENHRY, CDR2 SYGVKD, per germline. The CDR3 contains 13 residues. Trimming took 4 bases from V and 3 from J; bases not matched to a gene: 2. The CDR3 nucleotides read TGTGCCATCAGTGTAGGGGGCGACACTGAAGCTTTCTTT. This sequence encodes CAISVGGDTEAFF.

The chain combines TRBV28 with TRBJ2-2, with TRBD2 as a possible D gene (5 bases). Trimming stripped 3 bases from V and 4 bases from J, with 12 bases between. The CDR3 has 15 amino acids. Looked up from germline, CDR1 is MDHEN and CDR2 is SYDVKM. The CDR3 region has the DNA TGTGCCAGCAGTTTCCGCGGACTCGGCACCGGGGAGCTGTTTTTT. It translates to CASSFRGLGTGELFF.

This rearrangement joins TRBV28 to TRBJ1-2; D is unresolved. There are 14 residues in the CDR3. V lost 5 bases and J lost 4, with 14 bases in between. CDR1 and CDR2 (germline): MDHEN, SYDVKM. Here the CDR3 DNA reads TGTGCCAGCAGTCCGCCCCCTGGTCCCTATGGCTACACCTTC. Its protein is CASSPPPGPYGYTF.

The rearrangement joins TRBV7-3 to TRBJ2-1; 10 bases align to TRBD2. Trimming removed 1 base from V and 9 bases from J; junction bases left unmatched: 6. In germline, CDR1 is SGHTA, CDR2 FQGTGA. This CDR3 contains 15 residues. CDR3 region: CASSLRAGGPGEQFF. In DNA form, the CDR3 reads TGTGCCAGCAGCTTAAGAGCGGGAGGGCCGGGTGAGCAGTTCTTC.

By share, this clone ranks as medium-sized. Other DNA sequences in the same sample also yield this CDR3. This chain uses TRBV27 with TRBJ1-4; TRBD1 agrees at 7 bases. Germline lookup yields CDR1 MNHEY and CDR2 SMNVEV (reference sequence). The CDR3 length is 14 residues. V was clipped by 6 bases and J by 3 bases; unmatched bases: 4. The CDR3 sequence is CASSRDRPNEKLFF. Written as DNA, the CDR3 is TGTGCCAGCAGCCGGGACAGACCTAATGAAAAACTGTTTTTT.

The chain uses TRBV28 and TRBJ1-2, with D unclear. V was clipped by 6 bases and J by 2 bases, with 7 bases between them. Looked up from germline, CDR1 is MDHEN and CDR2 is SYDVKM. This CDR3 has 12 amino acids. CDR3 residues: CASRDLNYGYTF. As DNA, the CDR3 is TGTGCCAGCAGGGACCTAAACTATGGCTACACCTTC.

The table lists this clone with a count of one. The chain combines TRBV7-6 with TRBJ2-1, with 9 positions matching TRBD2. V trimming: 6 bases; J trimming: 5 bases; junction bases outside the gene matches: 11. The CDR3 runs to 16 residues. CDR1 is SGHVS, CDR2 FNYEAQ, per germline. Here the CDR3 reads CASRSSGAMGNNEQFF. The CDR3 nucleotides read TGTGCCAGCAGGTCTAGCGGGGCCATGGGGAACAATGAGCAGTTCTTC.

The gene calls are TRBV6-5 and TRBJ1-1; TRBD1 matches 7 bases. V lost 9 bases and J lost 1; bases outside the gene matches: 11. CDR3 length: 15 amino acids. CDR1 and CDR2 (germline): MNHEY, SVGAGI. The CDR3 DNA reads as TGTGCCAGTTGTGAATGGGACAGAACGAACACTGAAGCTTTCTTT. Residues: CASCEWDRTNTEAFF.

This clone came up once. The chain joins TRBV6-6 to TRBJ1-1; D is unresolved. V was pared by 5 bases and J by 8 bases, with 9 bases between. CDR1 is MNHNY, CDR2 SVGAGI, per germline (reference sequence). The CDR3 consists of 11 residues. The CDR3 reads CASSNYLEAFF. CDR3 DNA sequence: TGTGCCAGCAGTAACTATCTGGAAGCTTTCTTT.

The genes are TRBV6-1 and TRBJ2-3; D is undetermined. Germline V CDR1 and CDR2: MNHNS, SASEGT. Trimming took off 6 bases at V and 6 bases at J, with 7 bases between the two ends. The CDR3 runs to 11 residues. DNA of the CDR3: TGTGCCAGCAGCAGACGGGATACGCAGTATTTT. Translating gives CASSRRDTQYF.

This sequence joins TRBV5-1 and TRBJ2-5; 10 bases align to TRBD2. The CDR3 runs to 15 residues. Germline V CDR1 and CDR2: SGHRS, YFSETQ. V shed 2 bases, J shed 5 bases, and the junction held 6 bases outside the gene matches. The CDR3 reads CASSLSGRAGETQYF. CDR3 nucleotide sequence: TGCGCCAGCAGCTTAAGCGGGAGGGCCGGGGAGACCCAGTACTTC.

The chain uses TRBV28 and TRBJ2-1; TRBD2 agrees at 11 bases. CDR1 MDHEN and CDR2 SYDVKM come from the germline V gene. The CDR3 contains 16 residues. J lost 4 bases, V lost 6 bases, and 8 bases had no gene match. CDR3 loop: CASRVVGTSGYNEQFF. As DNA, the CDR3 is TGTGCCAGCAGGGTTGTGGGGACTAGCGGATACAATGAGCAGTTCTTC.

This chain connects TRBV29-1 to TRBJ1-5, with 8 nucleotides matching TRBD1. Germline CDR1 is SQVTM and CDR2 is ANQGSEA. This CDR3 spans 16 amino acids. V gave up 7 bases and J gave up 4 bases; unmatched junction bases: 15. For the CDR3, the DNA is TGCAGCGCCCCCCTAGACAGGGGTGTTGAGAATCAGCCCCAGCATTTT. Amino acid sequence: CSAPLDRGVENQPQHF. Drawing the rest from reference TRBV29-1 and TRBJ1-5, the complete variable domain is SAVISQKPSRDICQRGTSLTIQCQVDSQVTMMFWYRQQPGQSLTLIATANQGSEATYESGFVIDKFPISRPNLTFSTLTVSNMSPEDSSIYLCSAPLDRGVENQPQHFGDGTRLSIL.

The chain joins TRBV29-1 to TRBJ1-1, with a possible D match to TRBD1 (6 bases). The CDR3 length is 13 residues. With 7 bases removed from V and 4 bases from J, the gap between germline ends came to 16 bases. Looked up from germline, CDR1 is SQVTM and CDR2 is ANQGSEA. The CDR3 sequence: CSAVQGLGTEAFF. The CDR3 DNA reads as TGCAGCGCAGTACAGGGTTTGGGCACTGAAGCTTTCTTT.

The chain uses TRBV19 and TRBJ2-7, with D unclear. This CDR3 has 15 residues. CDR1 is LNHDA, CDR2 SQIVND, per germline (reference sequence). Trimming pared 3 bases from V and 2 bases from J, leaving 14 bases between. The CDR3 region is CASSIRPTGTYEQYF. The CDR3 nucleotides are TGTGCCAGTAGTATTCGTCCTACCGGAACCTACGAGCAGTACTTC.

CDR3 in amino acids: CASSWRRGALETQYF. Written as DNA, the CDR3 is TGCGCCAGCAGCTGGCGCCGGGGAGCGCTTGAGACCCAGTACTTC. V and J are TRBV5-1 and TRBJ2-5; a possible D gene is TRBD2 (5 bases). This CDR3 spans 15 amino acids. Trimming removed 3 bases from V and 5 bases from J, with 17 bases in between. Germline V CDR1 and CDR2: SGHRS, YFSETQ.

This clone has more than one count but fewer than ten. This chain joins TRBV19 and TRBJ2-5; D not certain. This CDR3 has 14 amino acids. Trimming cost V 5 bases and J 2 bases, with 12 bases left between them. Germline assignment: CDR1 LNHDA and CDR2 SQIVND (reference sequence). The CDR3 DNA reads TGTGCCAGTAGTGGAATGATTTCTCAAGAGACCCAGTACTTC. Protein sequence: CASSGMISQETQYF. Full variable domain (missing parts from reference TRBV19 and TRBJ2-5): DGGITQSPKYLFRKEGQNVTLSCEQNLNHDAMYWYRQDPGQGLRLIYYSQIVNDFQKGDIAEGYSVSREKKESFPLTVTSAQKNPTAFYLCASSGMISQETQYFGPGTRLLVL.

The CDR3 protein is CASSFGQYNQPQHF. The CDR3 DNA follows: TGTGCCAGCAGTTTCGGACAGTACAATCAGCCCCAGCATTTT. The chain joins TRBV28 to TRBJ1-5; possibly TRBD1 for D (6 bases). V was shortened by 3 bases and J by 3 bases, with 9 bases between the two germline ends. Germline V gives CDR1 MDHEN, CDR2 SYDVKM. This CDR3 contains 14 residues. Full variable domain (remainder filled in from reference TRBV28 and TRBJ1-5): DVKVTQSSRYLVKRTGEKVFLECVQDMDHENMFWYRQDPGLGLRLIYFSYDVKMKEKGDIPEGYSVSREKKERFSLILESASTNQTSMYLCASSFGQYNQPQHFGDGTRLSIL.

The rearrangement joins TRBV5-6 to TRBJ1-5; perhaps TRBD1 as D (5 bases). The V gene's germline CDR1 is SGHDT and CDR2 YYEEEE. V was trimmed by 2 bases and J by 7 bases, leaving 10 bases between them. The CDR3 loop spans 13 amino acids. The DNA of the CDR3 is TGTGCCAGCAGCTTAACAGGCACCCAGCCCCAGCATTTT. The encoded protein is CASSLTGTQPQHF.

V gene TRBV27 combines with J gene TRBJ2-5; no reliable D call. The CDR3 runs to 13 residues. With 6 bases removed from V and 5 bases from J, the gap between germline ends came to 13 bases. CDR1 and CDR2 (germline): MNHEY, SMNVEV (reference sequence). The CDR3 nucleotides read TGTGCCAGCAGGGTCAGTCTCTGGGAGACCCAGTACTTC. Translated: CASRVSLWETQYF.